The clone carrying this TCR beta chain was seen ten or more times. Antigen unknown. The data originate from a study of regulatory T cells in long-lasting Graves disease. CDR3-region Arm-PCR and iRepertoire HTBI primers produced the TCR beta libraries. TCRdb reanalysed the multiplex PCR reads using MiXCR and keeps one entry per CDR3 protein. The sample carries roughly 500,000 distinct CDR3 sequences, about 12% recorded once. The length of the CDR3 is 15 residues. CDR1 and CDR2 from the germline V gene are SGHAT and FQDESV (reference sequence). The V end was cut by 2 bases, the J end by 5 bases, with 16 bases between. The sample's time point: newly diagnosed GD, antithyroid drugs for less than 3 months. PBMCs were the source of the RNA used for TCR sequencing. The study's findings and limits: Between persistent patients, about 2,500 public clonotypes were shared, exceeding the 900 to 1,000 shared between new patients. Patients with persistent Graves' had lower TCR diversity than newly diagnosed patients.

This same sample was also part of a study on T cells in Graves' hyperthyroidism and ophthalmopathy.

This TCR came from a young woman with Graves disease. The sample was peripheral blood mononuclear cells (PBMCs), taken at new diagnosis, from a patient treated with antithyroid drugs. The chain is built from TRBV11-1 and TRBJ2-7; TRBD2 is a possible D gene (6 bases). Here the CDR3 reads CASSLHGLPYDEQYF. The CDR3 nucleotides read TGTGCCAGCAGCTTACACGGACTACCATACGACGAGCAGTACTTC.